The 28 T cell receptor beta chains below were found in one sample sequenced in a study of T cell responses to AZD1222 COVID-19 vaccine (dated by TCRdb to the early 2020s). This specimen's time point label, interpreted: about 28 days (+/-7) after the second vaccine dose. The library was obtained by the immunoSEQ multiplex PCR assay. Imported from immuneACCESS, the table was reduced by TCRdb to in-frame sequences with V and J called. These copies leave out some clones; in studies compared against another copy, an unresolved V gene accounts for under half, and the cause of the remainder is not known. The sample table shows 95,000 to 150,000 clones, and roughly 91% are seen once. Around 5.1% of the sample rests with the top ten. This sample comprised peripheral blood, obtained 28 days after the second AZD1222 dose. The receptor source for this set is an adult who received the AZD1222 COVID-19 vaccine.

This rearrangement joins TRBV7-2 to TRBJ1-6, with 7 bases lining up with TRBD1. The J segment lost 9 bases and the V segment lost 5 bases, leaving 10 bases of the junction unmatched. Germline lookup yields CDR1 SGHTA and CDR2 FQGNSA. CDR3 length equals 15 residues. The CDR3 protein is CASSPSGQGGSPLHF. The CDR3 region has the DNA TGTGCCAGCAGCCCCTCTGGGCAGGGGGGTTCACCCCTCCACTTT.

CDR3 bases: TGTGCCACCAGTGATTTACCCCCGGGACAAAAGAACTATGGCTACACCTTC. Protein product: CATSDLPPGQKNYGYTF. This chain links TRBV24-1 with TRBJ1-2; D is perhaps TRBD1 (6 bases). CDR3 length: 17 amino acids. The germline gives CDR1 KGHDR, CDR2 SFDVKD. V lost 1 base, J lost 2 bases, and 16 bases lay in between.

The chain combines TRBV5-1 with TRBJ1-3; D is undetermined. This CDR3 is built from 17 residues. Germline loops: CDR1 SGHRS, CDR2 YFSETQ. V gave up 2 bases and J gave up 0 bases, with 15 bases separating them. In DNA form, the CDR3 reads TGCGCCAGCAGCTTACCCCTCCTGACCCCCTCTGGAAACACCATATATTTT. Its translation: CASSLPLLTPSGNTIYF.

The CDR3 DNA is TGTGCCAGCAGCGTAGATTACGGGGAGCTGTTTTTT. Translation: CASSVDYGELFF. The genes are TRBV9 and TRBJ2-2; D is undetermined. CDR1 is SGDLS, CDR2 YYNGEE, per germline. CDR3 size: 12 residues. The ends were cut back, 0 bases at V and 7 bases at J, with 4 bases in the middle.

This chain links TRBV3-1 (or the pseudogene TRBV3-2) with TRBJ2-1; D is undetermined. The germline gives CDR1 LGHDT, CDR2 YNNKEL (reference sequence). The V gene lost 2 bases and the J gene lost 9 bases, with 11 bases spanning the gap. The CDR3 is 13 residues long. The CDR3, as DNA: TGTGCCAGCAGCCAAACAGACTTGGGTGAGCAGTTCTTC. Encoded protein: CASSQTDLGEQFF.

V gene TRBV7-6 combines with J gene TRBJ1-1, with a tentative D call TRBD1 (5 bases). Germline V gives CDR1 SGHVS, CDR2 FNYEAQ. V shed 1 base and J shed 8 bases, with 17 bases lying between them. The CDR3 extends over 15 amino acids. The CDR3 is CASSLGQGTGGEAFF. The CDR3 DNA reads TGTGCCAGCAGCTTAGGGCAGGGAACGGGGGGGGAAGCTTTCTTT.

The chain couples TRBV29-1 to TRBJ2-1; TRBD1 aligns across 7 bases. Germline CDR1 and CDR2: SQVTM and ANQGSEA. The CDR3 loop spans 12 amino acids. Trimming cost V 4 bases and J 9 bases; bases outside gene matches: 6. Written as DNA, the CDR3 is TGCAGCGTTGCCCGACAGGGCGGTGAGCAGTTCTTC. Translating gives CSVARQGGEQFF.

The chain combines TRBV6-5 with TRBJ1-3; 7 bases line up with TRBD1. The CDR3 is made up of 14 amino acids. Per germline, CDR1 MNHEY and CDR2 SVGAGI. V trimming: 7 bases; J trimming: 3 bases; junction bases outside the gene matches: 6. The CDR3 region has the DNA TGTGCCAGCATAAAGGGGGCGGATGGAAACACCATATATTTT. Translation: CASIKGADGNTIYF.

The chain recombines TRBV7-2 with TRBJ2-7; no clear D gene. The CDR3 contains 13 residues. CDR1 and CDR2 (germline): SGHTA, FQGNSA. Trimming stripped 2 bases from V and 3 bases from J, with 8 bases between. CDR3 protein: CASSLIASYEQYF. CDR3 sequence (DNA): TGTGCCAGCAGCTTAATTGCTAGCTACGAGCAGTACTTC.

This chain joins TRBV3-1 (or the pseudogene TRBV3-2) and TRBJ2-5; 7 bases agree with TRBD2. This CDR3 region has 14 residues. The trim removed 4 bases at V and 4 bases at J, leaving 6 bases unmatched. The germline V gene encodes CDR1 LGHDT and CDR2 YNNKEL (reference sequence). CDR3 sequence (DNA): TGTGCCAGCAGCCTTCTTGGGGGGGGAGAGACCCAGTACTTC. It encodes CASSLLGGGETQYF.

The CDR3 spells CSVGTNEKLFF. Here the CDR3 DNA reads TGCAGTGTAGGGACAAATGAAAAACTGTTTTTT. The V and J genes are TRBV20-1 and TRBJ1-4; tentative D call: TRBD1 (6 bases). The CDR3 runs to 11 residues. Germline-derived CDR1 and CDR2 are DFQATT and SNEGSKA (reference sequence). V was pared by 7 bases and J by 5 bases, with 8 bases between.

The chain employs TRBV12-2 and TRBJ1-2; TRBD1, the table's D call, lacks a check against the DNA. TRBV12-2 is a pseudogene locus. This CDR3 spans 15 amino acids. The CDR3: CASRLAKLTVYGYTF. CDR3 in DNA: TGTGCAAGTCGCTTAGCGAAGCTGACAGTCTATGGCTACACCTTC.

The chain combines TRBV4-3 with TRBJ2-2; D assignment may be TRBD1 or TRBD2 (5 bases each). Germline CDR1 and CDR2: LGHNA and YSLEER. This CDR3 comprises 16 residues. V lost 4 bases and J 1 base, leaving 13 bases between the germline ends. The CDR3 sequence is CASSPGRHRNTGELFF. The CDR3 bases are TGCGCCAGCAGCCCGGGACGACACAGGAACACCGGGGAGCTGTTTTTT.

This clone showed up just once. The rearrangement joins TRBV29-1 to TRBJ2-3; maybe TRBD1 (5 bases). Trimming pared 5 bases from V and 4 bases from J, leaving 13 bases between. CDR3 length: 13 amino acids. Germline CDR1 and CDR2: SQVTM and ANQGSEA. Here the CDR3 reads CSVCQGYADTQYF. Here the CDR3 DNA reads TGCAGCGTTTGTCAGGGATACGCAGATACGCAGTATTTT.

The rearrangement uses TRBV10-3 and TRBJ1-6, with D perhaps matching TRBD1 (5 bases). The germline CDR1 and CDR2 sequences are ENHRY and SYGVKD. CDR3 length: 15 amino acids. V was pared by 0 bases and J by 8 bases, with 11 bases between. CDR3 region: CAISESAGKDSPLHF. Here the CDR3 DNA reads TGTGCCATCAGTGAGTCGGCAGGGAAGGATTCACCCCTCCACTTT.

This rearrangement joins TRBV28 to TRBJ1-4, with D perhaps matching TRBD1 (5 bases). V lost 3 bases to trimming and J lost 8 bases, with 13 bases between them. Germline CDR1 is MDHEN and CDR2 is SYDVKM. The CDR3 has 14 residues. CDR3 sequence (DNA): TGTGCCAGCAGTTTTCCCGGGGGTTCAGAAAAACTGTTTTTT. Protein product: CASSFPGGSEKLFF. Full variable domain (outside the CDR3, taken from reference TRBV28 and TRBJ1-4): DVKVTQSSRYLVKRTGEKVFLECVQDMDHENMFWYRQDPGLGLRLIYFSYDVKMKEKGDIPEGYSVSREKKERFSLILESASTNQTSMYLCASSFPGGSEKLFFGSGTQLSVL.

This clone was recorded once. This chain connects TRBV7-9 to TRBJ1-2, with D unclear. V was cut by 5 bases and J by 7 bases, with 17 bases left in between. This CDR3 region has 14 residues. CDR1 is SEHNR, CDR2 FQNEAQ, per germline (reference sequence). In DNA form, the CDR3 reads TGTGCCAGCAGCCTCACCGGTCCGGACCGTGGCTACACCTTC. This codes for CASSLTGPDRGYTF.

The chain recombines TRBV19 with TRBJ1-6; possibly TRBD1 for D (5 bases). Trimming stripped 1 base from V and 7 bases from J, with 20 bases between. From germline, CDR1 is LNHDA and CDR2 SQIVND (reference sequence). The CDR3 runs 18 residues. The CDR3 sequence is CASSIGIRLAQGNSPLHF. The CDR3 DNA follows: TGTGCCAGTAGTATAGGTATCAGGTTGGCTCAGGGAAATTCACCCCTCCACTTT.

The chain carries TRBV3-1 (or the pseudogene TRBV3-2) and TRBJ1-2, with 7 bases aligning to TRBD1. Germline V gives CDR1 LGHDT, CDR2 YNNKEL (reference sequence). This CDR3 has 18 residues. The junction had 17 bases not matched to a gene; V was cut back by 0 bases and J by 7 bases. The CDR3 spells CASSQELYRGESSGGYTF. In nucleotides, the CDR3 is TGTGCCAGCAGCCAAGAATTATACAGGGGAGAATCTTCCGGTGGCTACACCTTC.

This rearrangement joins TRBV5-1 to TRBJ2-1; 8 bases align to TRBD1. Trimming removed 4 bases from V and 5 bases from J; junction bases left unmatched: 11. The CDR3 is 16 residues long. Germline V gene data show CDR1 as SGHRS and CDR2 as YFSETQ. The CDR3 sequence: CASSPGRTGLHNEQFF. In DNA form, the CDR3 reads TGCGCCAGCAGCCCGGGGCGGACAGGGCTACACAATGAGCAGTTCTTC.

This clone was observed once. The chain employs TRBV2 and TRBJ1-1; weak D call: TRBD1 (5 bases). This CDR3 contains 17 residues. Germline CDR1 is SNHLY and CDR2 is FYNNEI. The V and J ends lost 6 bases and 3 bases respectively, with 23 bases between them. This CDR3 is CASSRRAAPWSDTEAFF. In nucleotides, the CDR3 is TGTGCCAGCAGCCGCAGGGCAGCTCCATGGTCGGACACTGAAGCTTTCTTT.

The chain is built from TRBV5-1 and TRBJ1-1, with D possibly matching TRBD1 (5 bases). The V end was cut by 1 base, the J end by 2 bases, with 12 bases between. There are 15 residues in the CDR3. Germline V gene data show CDR1 as SGHRS and CDR2 as YFSETQ. CDR3 amino acids: CASSLQGTSNTEAFF. CDR3 sequence (DNA): TGCGCCAGCAGCTTGCAAGGGACCTCAAACACTGAAGCTTTCTTT.

A note on this clone: Other nucleotide sequences in the sample specify the same CDR3. The chain uses TRBV10-3 and TRBJ1-1, with a possible D match to TRBD1 (5 bases). The CDR3 runs to 13 residues. The V end lost 6 bases, the J end lost 2 bases, and 10 bases lay between the germline ends. Germline loops: CDR1 ENHRY, CDR2 SYGVKD. The CDR3 region has the DNA TGTGCCATCAGGGGGGACCGCAACACTGAAGCTTTCTTT. Translated, it gives CAIRGDRNTEAFF.

J is TRBJ1-1 and V is TRBV5-1, with 8 bases lining up with TRBD1. Per germline, CDR1 SGHRS and CDR2 YFSETQ. CDR3 length: 15 amino acids. V was pared by 3 bases and J by 5 bases, with 9 bases of the junction left unmatched. The CDR3: CASSWASGGSTEAFF. The CDR3 DNA follows: TGCGCCAGCAGCTGGGCCTCAGGGGGCAGTACTGAAGCTTTCTTT.

V is TRBV7-2 and J is TRBJ1-1, with a possible D match to TRBD1 (5 bases). Germline CDR1 and CDR2: SGHTA and FQGNSA. The CDR3 has 13 residues. Trimming cost V 5 bases and J 5 bases, with 12 bases left between them. The CDR3 region has the DNA TGTGCCAGCAGCCTCCTCGAGGGGACTGAAGCTTTCTTT. Protein product: CASSLLEGTEAFF.

The CDR3 DNA reads TGTGCCAGCAGTTTCTCGCAACAGGGTCGGCGCAATCAGCCCCAGCATTTT. It translates to CASSFSQQGRRNQPQHF. The V and J genes are TRBV27 and TRBJ1-5; tentatively, D is TRBD1 (6 bases). The ends were cut back, 3 bases at V and 2 bases at J, with 17 bases in the middle. CDR1 and CDR2 (germline): MNHEY, SMNVEV (reference sequence). This CDR3 has 17 amino acids.

This chain uses TRBV11-3 with TRBJ2-1; 7 bases match TRBD2. Germline CDR1 reads SGHNT; CDR2 reads YENEEA. The CDR3 has 14 residues. Unmatched junction bases numbered 9, after V lost 4 bases and J lost 9 bases. The CDR3 DNA follows: TGTGCCAGCAGCTGGAGCGGGGCCTACGGTGAGCAGTTCTTC. Encoded protein: CASSWSGAYGEQFF.

This clone was observed a single time. The rearrangement links TRBV5-1 to TRBJ2-3; 8 bases align to TRBD2. This CDR3 has 16 amino acids. V shed 4 bases, J shed 5 bases, and the junction held 12 bases outside the gene matches. Germline V CDR1 and CDR2: SGHRS, YFSETQ. CDR3 coding DNA: TGCGCCAGCAGCCGTCGGAACGGGACTAGTAAAGATACGCAGTATTTT. Its protein product is CASSRRNGTSKDTQYF.